One T cell receptor (beta chain) is described in this entry. What it recognizes is unknown. This record comes from a study of siplizumab effects on memory and regulatory T cells. Per-sample assaying covered 85,000 to 100,000 TCR templates. The repertoire was sequenced with immunoSEQ multiplex PCR; TCRdb's copy has only in-frame clones and lacks some. The sample has about 120,000 clones, about 94% seen once; the top ten hold roughly 1.5%. Germline CDR1 and CDR2: SGHTA and FQGTGA. There are 17 residues in the CDR3. Trimming stripped 5 bases from V and 4 bases from J, with 24 bases between. Overall study findings and caveats: Suppression by proliferating Tregs derived from siplizumab cultures was not verified. Major contributors to the alloresponse seemed to be naive T cells, which also appeared more diverse than memory cells. Unstimulated subsets were the mapping target of only a minor fraction of alloreactive clones.

The clonotype originates from a human donor in good health. Input material: non-Treg CD4+ T cells sorted from blood. The chain recombines TRBV7-3 with TRBJ2-7, with a tentative D call TRBD2 (6 bases). CDR3 bases: TGTGCCAGCAGCCGATTCAGGGACTCGGAAACCATATACGAGCAGTACTTC. Protein product: CASSRFRDSETIYEQYF.